This T cell receptor beta chain was sequenced during a study of blood T cells in healthy people across ages. This CDR3 comprises 16 residues. Germline loops: CDR1 MNHEY, CDR2 SMNVEV (reference sequence). V trimming: 6 bases; J trimming: 3 bases; junction bases outside the gene matches: 11. A J-beta primer mix and a sample-barcoded 5' primer were used in a second PCR of about 7 to 12 cycles. TCRdb recomputed calls from the 5' RACE reads with MiXCR, one row per CDR3 protein. The table shows 790,000 or so distinct CDR3 sequences, with around half occurring only once. The sequencing input was blood. The chain carries TRBV27 and TRBJ1-5; 7 positions agree with TRBD1. This TCR was sampled from a man of 80 years or more in good health. The CDR3 is CASRIMAGQPNQPQHF. CDR3 bases: TGTGCCAGCAGGATTATGGCGGGACAGCCCAATCAGCCCCAGCATTTT.